The source of this T cell receptor (beta chain) is a study of blood T cell repertoires in COVID-19. The wider study: T cells, B-cell-depleted T cells, or PBMCs supplied cDNA or gDNA.

This clone is a singleton in its sample. This CDR3 region has 17 residues. Per the germline V gene, CDR1 is SGHTA and CDR2 is FQGNSA. The junction had 11 bases not matched to a gene; V was cut back by 5 bases and J by 4 bases. Assay used: immunoSEQ multiplex PCR; TCRdb lists only in-frame clones, some missing. The repertoire consists of a few hundred thousand clones, with approximately 84% occurring once and the leading ten covering under 2.5%. Sequenced material: peripheral blood. The chain joins TRBV7-2 to TRBJ2-3; 11 nucleotides align to TRBD2. The TCR was taken from a man in his forties or fifties with active or convalescent COVID-19. In DNA, the CDR3 is TGTGCCAGCAGCCCGCGGGGTAGCGGGGGGGTCTCAGATACGCAGTATTTT. This encodes CASSPRGSGGVSDTQYF.